This T cell receptor (beta chain) emerged from a study of T cells in Graves' hyperthyroidism and ophthalmopathy. The CDR3 runs 10 residues. Trimming at V came to 10 bases and at J to 12 bases, leaving 7 bases not matched to a gene. Germline loops: CDR1 WNHNN, CDR2 SYGVQD (reference sequence). This clonotype showed up just a few times. As yet, its antigen is unknown. TCR beta CDR3 regions were amplified from RNA transcripts. When the TCR CDR3 underwent first-round RT-PCR, the HTBI primer set was used. TCRdb redid the calling of the multiplex PCR reads with MiXCR, one entry per CDR3 protein. The table lists under 550,000 distinct CDR3 sequences, roughly 13% of them singletons, with 5.3% in the top ten. Exclusion followed for patients with uncontrolled infection, other autoimmune disease, pregnancy or lactation. Notes on the study in general: Blood also showed most of the thyroid clonotypes that were expanded above 0.001.

The TCR originated in a woman aged 18-30 years with Graves' hyperthyroidism. This chain connects TRBV10-1 to TRBJ1-2, with TRBD1 matching 8 bases. Source material: blood. DNA of the CDR3: TGCGCCACTTCGACAGGGGATGACACCTTC. It specifies CATSTGDDTF.